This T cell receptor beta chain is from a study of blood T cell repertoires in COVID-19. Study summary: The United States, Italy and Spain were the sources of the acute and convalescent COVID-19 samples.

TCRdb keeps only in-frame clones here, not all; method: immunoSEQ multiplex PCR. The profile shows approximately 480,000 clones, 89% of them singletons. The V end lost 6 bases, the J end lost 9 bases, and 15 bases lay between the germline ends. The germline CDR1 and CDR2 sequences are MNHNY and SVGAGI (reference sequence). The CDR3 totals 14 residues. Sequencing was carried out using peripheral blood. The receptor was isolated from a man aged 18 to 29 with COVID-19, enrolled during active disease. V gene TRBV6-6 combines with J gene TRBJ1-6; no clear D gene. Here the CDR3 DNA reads TGTGCCAGCAGAGCGACTGGACGGGGTTCACCCCTCCACTTT. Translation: CASRATGRGSPLHF.